This T cell receptor (beta chain) was recovered during a study of PD-L1 blockade in urothelial cancer. Study details: Chemotherapy regimens numbering 0 to 3 had been given to patients. The study recovered a median of 141,255 T cells per blood sample. Regarding the study as a whole: Prediction of better survival came from below-median pretreatment blood TCR clonality.

In regard to this clone: The antigen is undetermined.

Regarding time point: pretreatment peripheral blood. All patients carried locally advanced or metastatic urothelial carcinoma. Profiling relied on immunoSEQ multiplex PCR, and the TCRdb table lists in-frame clones only, not all of them. The sample contains approximately 63,000 clones, around four fifths of which appear only once. This CDR3 spans 15 amino acids. The V gene end was trimmed by 7 bases and the J gene end by 6 bases; junction bases not matched to a gene: 11. Germline assignment: CDR1 MNHNS and CDR2 SASEGT. The TCR sequence derives from an older man with urothelial cancer. This specimen was PBMCs, taken around atezolizumab (anti-PD-L1) treatment. This chain joins TRBV6-1 and TRBJ2-2; 7 bases line up with TRBD1. The CDR3 DNA reads TGTGCCAGCAAGAACATAAGGACAGGTCCCGGGGAGCTGTTTTTT. Translated: CASKNIRTGPGELFF.